This TCR beta chain is drawn from a study of T cells after yellow fever vaccination. TCRdb called the 5' RACE reads again in MiXCR, with one record for every CDR3 protein. The sample lists 280,000 or so distinct CDR3 sequences, about 10% occurring once. The CDR3 runs 13 residues. V gave up 1 base and J gave up 5 bases, with 8 bases separating them. Germline CDR1 LGHDT, CDR2 YNNKEL (reference sequence). The sequencing used CD4+ T cells sorted from PBMCs, collected 5 days after the yellow fever booster vaccination. The gene calls are TRBV3-1 and TRBJ1-1, with a weak D call TRBD1 (5 bases). This receptor was obtained from a man younger than 30 who received the YFV17D yellow fever vaccine. CDR3 loop: CASSQGDRTEAFF. DNA for the CDR3: TGTGCCAGCAGCCAAGGTGACAGAACTGAAGCTTTCTTT.